The clone carrying this T cell receptor beta chain came up many times. These data belong to a study of blood T cell repertoires in COVID-19. This CDR3 spans 14 amino acids. Germline V gene sequence: CDR1 SQVTM, CDR2 ANQGSEA. Unmatched junction bases numbered 5, after V lost 6 bases and J lost 0 bases. In the study's own analysis: The authors estimated nucleated cell counts from reference gene primer amplification. Measured with immunoSEQ multiplex PCR; TCRdb has only the in-frame clones, and not every one. That table furnishes V, J and clone size, whereas the DNA furnished D and trimming. The table lists more than 65,000 clones, 82% of them singletons.

The receptor was derived from a woman aged 80 or over with acute or convalescent COVID-19. Sequencing was performed on peripheral blood. This chain uses TRBV29-1 with TRBJ2-7; 10 bases agree with TRBD1. In DNA form, the CDR3 reads TGCAGCGTCGCGACAGGGGGCTCCTCCTACGAGCAGTACTTC. Encoded protein: CSVATGGSSYEQYF.